This T cell receptor beta chain was observed in a study of blood T cell repertoires in COVID-19. As handled by the study authors: It was from reference gene primer amplification that nucleated cell counts were estimated. TCRdb's copy holds only in-frame clones and misses some; the assay was immunoSEQ multiplex PCR. That table furnishes V, J and clone size, whereas the DNA furnished D and trimming. The sample lists 150,000 to 200,000 clones, about 86% seen once, with around 6.6% in the top ten. The CDR3 runs 16 residues. The V gene's germline CDR1 is MDHEN and CDR2 SYDVKM. Unmatched junction bases numbered 9, after V lost 5 bases and J lost 8 bases.

Sequencing was carried out using peripheral blood. The rearrangement joins TRBV28 to TRBJ2-1, with TRBD2 matching over 13 bases. The sequence came from a man aged 50-59 years with active or convalescent COVID-19. The CDR3 reads CASSVGTSGMGDEQFF. CDR3 coding DNA: TGTGCCAGCAGTGTCGGGACTAGCGGGATGGGTGATGAGCAGTTCTTC.